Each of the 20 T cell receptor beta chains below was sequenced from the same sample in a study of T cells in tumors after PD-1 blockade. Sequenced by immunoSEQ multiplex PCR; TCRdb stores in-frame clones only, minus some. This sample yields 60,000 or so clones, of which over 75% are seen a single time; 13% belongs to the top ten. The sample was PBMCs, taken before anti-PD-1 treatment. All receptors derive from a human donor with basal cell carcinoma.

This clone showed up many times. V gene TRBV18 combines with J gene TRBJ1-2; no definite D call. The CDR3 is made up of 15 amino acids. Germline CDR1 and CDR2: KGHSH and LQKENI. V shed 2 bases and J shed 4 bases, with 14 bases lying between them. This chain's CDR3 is CASSPNPTKGYGYTF. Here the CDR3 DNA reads TGTGCCAGCTCACCAAATCCCACCAAGGGCTATGGCTACACCTTC.

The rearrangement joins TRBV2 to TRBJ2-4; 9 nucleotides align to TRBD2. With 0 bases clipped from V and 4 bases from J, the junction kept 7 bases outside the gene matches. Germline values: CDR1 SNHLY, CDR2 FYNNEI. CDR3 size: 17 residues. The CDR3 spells CASSEALLSGGKNIQYF. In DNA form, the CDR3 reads TGTGCCAGCAGTGAAGCGCTTCTGAGCGGGGGGAAAAACATTCAGTACTTC.

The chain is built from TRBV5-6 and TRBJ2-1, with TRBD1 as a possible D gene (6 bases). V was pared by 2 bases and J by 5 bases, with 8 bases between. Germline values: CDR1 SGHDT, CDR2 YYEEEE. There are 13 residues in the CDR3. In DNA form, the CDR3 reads TGTGCCAGCAGCTTCGGACAGAACAATGAGCAGTTCTTC. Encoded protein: CASSFGQNNEQFF.

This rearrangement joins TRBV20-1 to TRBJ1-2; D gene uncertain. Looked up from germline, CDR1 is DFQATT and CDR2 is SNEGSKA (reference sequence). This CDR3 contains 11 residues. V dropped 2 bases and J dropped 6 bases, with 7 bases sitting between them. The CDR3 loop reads CSARSGNGYTF. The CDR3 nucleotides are TGCAGTGCTAGAAGTGGTAATGGCTACACCTTC.

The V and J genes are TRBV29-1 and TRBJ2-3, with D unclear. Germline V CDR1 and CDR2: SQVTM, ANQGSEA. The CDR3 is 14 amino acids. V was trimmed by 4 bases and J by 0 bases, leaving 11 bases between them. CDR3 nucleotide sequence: TGCAGCGTTGGGAGTAGCCTTAGCACAGATACGCAGTATTTT. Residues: CSVGSSLSTDTQYF.

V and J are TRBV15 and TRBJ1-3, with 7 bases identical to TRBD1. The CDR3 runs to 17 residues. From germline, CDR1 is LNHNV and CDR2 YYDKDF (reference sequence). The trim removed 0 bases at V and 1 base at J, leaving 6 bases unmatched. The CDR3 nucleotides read TGTGCCACCAGCAGAGATTTAAGGGGGCTGTCTGGAAACACCATATATTTT. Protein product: CATSRDLRGLSGNTIYF.

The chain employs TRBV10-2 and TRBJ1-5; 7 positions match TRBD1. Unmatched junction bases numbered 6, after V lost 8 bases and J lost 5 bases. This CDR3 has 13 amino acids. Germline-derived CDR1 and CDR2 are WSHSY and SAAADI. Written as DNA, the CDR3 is TGCGCCAGCGCAGACAGGGTAGATCAGCCCCAGCATTTT. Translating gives CASADRVDQPQHF.

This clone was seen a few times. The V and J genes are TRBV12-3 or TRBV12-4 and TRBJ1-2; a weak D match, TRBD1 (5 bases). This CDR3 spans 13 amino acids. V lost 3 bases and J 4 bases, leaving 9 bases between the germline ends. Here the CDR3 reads CASSLAGSYGYTF. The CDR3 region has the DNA TGTGCCAGCAGTTTGGCAGGGAGCTATGGCTACACCTTC.

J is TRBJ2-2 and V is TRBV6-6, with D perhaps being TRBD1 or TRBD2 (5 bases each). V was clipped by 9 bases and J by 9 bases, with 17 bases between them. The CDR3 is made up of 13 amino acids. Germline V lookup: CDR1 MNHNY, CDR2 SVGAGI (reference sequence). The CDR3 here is CARLTSGPWELFF. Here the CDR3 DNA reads TGTGCCAGACTCACATCGGGGCCCTGGGAGCTGTTTTTT.

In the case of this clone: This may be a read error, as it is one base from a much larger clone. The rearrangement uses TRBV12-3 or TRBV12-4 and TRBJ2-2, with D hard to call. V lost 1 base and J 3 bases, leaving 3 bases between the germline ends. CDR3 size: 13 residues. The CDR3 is CASSLGYTGELFF. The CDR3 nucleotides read TGTGCCAGCAGTTTAGGGTACACCGGGGAGCTGTTTTTT.

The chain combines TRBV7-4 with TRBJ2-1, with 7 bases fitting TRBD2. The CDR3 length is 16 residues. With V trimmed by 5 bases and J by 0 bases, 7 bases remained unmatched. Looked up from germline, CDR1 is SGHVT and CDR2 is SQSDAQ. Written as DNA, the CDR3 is TGTGCCAGCAGCCCCCAAGCGGGGAGCTCCTACAATGAGCAGTTCTTC. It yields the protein CASSPQAGSSYNEQFF.

The CDR3 DNA sequence: TGTGCCAGCAGCTCATCCAGGGGGATTAGCTCCTACGAGCAGTACTTC. Translation: CASSSSRGISSYEQYF. This sequence joins TRBV13 and TRBJ2-7, with 7 nucleotides matching TRBD1. The V gene end was trimmed by 4 bases and the J gene end by 0 bases; junction bases not matched to a gene: 9. Germline V gives CDR1 PRHDT, CDR2 FYEKMQ (reference sequence). The CDR3 runs to 16 residues. Filled out from reference TRBV13 and TRBJ2-7, the complete variable domain reads AAGVIQSPRHLIKEKRETATLKCYPIPRHDTVYWYQQGPGQDPQFLISFYEKMQSDKGSIPDRFSAQQFSDYHSELNMSSLELGDSALYFCASSSSRGISSYEQYFGPGTRLTVT.

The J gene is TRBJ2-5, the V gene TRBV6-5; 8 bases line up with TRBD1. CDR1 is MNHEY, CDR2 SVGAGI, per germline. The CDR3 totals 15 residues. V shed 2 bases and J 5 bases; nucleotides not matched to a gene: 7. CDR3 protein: CASSYATGAGETQYF. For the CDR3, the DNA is TGTGCCAGCAGTTACGCGACAGGGGCCGGGGAGACCCAGTACTTC.

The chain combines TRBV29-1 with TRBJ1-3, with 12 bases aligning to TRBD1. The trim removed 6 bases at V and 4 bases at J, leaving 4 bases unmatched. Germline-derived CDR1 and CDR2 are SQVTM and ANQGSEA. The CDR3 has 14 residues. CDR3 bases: TGCAGCGTGGGGGACAGGGGGCAAGGAAACACCATATATTTT. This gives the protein CSVGDRGQGNTIYF.

The CDR3 here is CASSLVSGRLDTQYF. The CDR3 DNA is TGCGCCAGCAGCTTAGTTTCAGGTCGGCTAGATACGCAGTATTTT. The chain has TRBV5-1 and TRBJ2-3; D gene uncertain. CDR1 is SGHRS, CDR2 YFSETQ, per germline. V lost 2 bases and J 5 bases, leaving 15 bases between the germline ends. The CDR3 runs to 15 residues.

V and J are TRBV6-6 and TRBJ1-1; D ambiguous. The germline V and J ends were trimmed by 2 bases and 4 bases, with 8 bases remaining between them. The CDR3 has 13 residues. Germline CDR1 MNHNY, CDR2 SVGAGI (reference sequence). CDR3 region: CASSYEGSTEAFF. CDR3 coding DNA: TGTGCCAGCAGTTACGAGGGATCCACTGAAGCTTTCTTT.

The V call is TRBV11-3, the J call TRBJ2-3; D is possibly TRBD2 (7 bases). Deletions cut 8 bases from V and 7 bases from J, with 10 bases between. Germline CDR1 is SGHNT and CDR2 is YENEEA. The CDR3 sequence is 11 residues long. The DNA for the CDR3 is TGTGCCAGCGGGGGGGCTAATACGCAGTATTTT. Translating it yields CASGGANTQYF.

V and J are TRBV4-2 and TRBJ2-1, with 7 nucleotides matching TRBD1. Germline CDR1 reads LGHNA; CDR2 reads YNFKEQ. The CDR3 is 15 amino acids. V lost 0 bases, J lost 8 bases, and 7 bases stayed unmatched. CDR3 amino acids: CASSQDYRGFDEQFF. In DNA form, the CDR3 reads TGTGCCAGCAGCCAAGACTACAGGGGATTCGATGAGCAGTTCTTC.

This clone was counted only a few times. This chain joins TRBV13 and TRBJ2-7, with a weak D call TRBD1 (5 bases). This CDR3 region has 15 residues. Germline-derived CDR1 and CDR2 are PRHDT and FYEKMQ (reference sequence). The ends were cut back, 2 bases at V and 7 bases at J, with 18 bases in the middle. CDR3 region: CASSLSRQGRREQYF. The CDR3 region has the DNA TGTGCCAGCAGCTTATCAAGGCAGGGAAGGCGAGAGCAGTACTTC.

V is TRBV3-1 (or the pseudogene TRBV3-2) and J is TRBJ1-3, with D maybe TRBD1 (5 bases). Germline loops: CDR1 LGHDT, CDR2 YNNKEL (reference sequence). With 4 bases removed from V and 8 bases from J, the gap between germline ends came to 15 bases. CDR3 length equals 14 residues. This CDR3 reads CASSLGGRADTIYF. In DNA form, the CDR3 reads TGTGCCAGCAGCCTAGGTGGCAGGGCGGACACCATATATTTT.